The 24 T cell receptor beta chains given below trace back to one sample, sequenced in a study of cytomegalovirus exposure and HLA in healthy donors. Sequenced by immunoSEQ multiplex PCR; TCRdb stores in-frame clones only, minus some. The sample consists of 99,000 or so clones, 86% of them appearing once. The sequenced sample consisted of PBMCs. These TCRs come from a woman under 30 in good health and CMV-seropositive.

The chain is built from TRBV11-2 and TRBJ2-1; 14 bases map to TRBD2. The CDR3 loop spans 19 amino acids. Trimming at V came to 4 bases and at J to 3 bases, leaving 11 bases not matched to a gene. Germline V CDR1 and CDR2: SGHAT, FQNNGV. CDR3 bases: TGTGCCAGCAGCTCGCCATGGACTAGCGGGAGGTCGAGCTACAATGAGCAGTTCTTC. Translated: CASSSPWTSGRSSYNEQFF.

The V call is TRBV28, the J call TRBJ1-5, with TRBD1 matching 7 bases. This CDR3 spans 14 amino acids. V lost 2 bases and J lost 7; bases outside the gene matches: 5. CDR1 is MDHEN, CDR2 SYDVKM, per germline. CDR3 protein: CASSLRGRGQPQHF. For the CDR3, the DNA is TGTGCCAGCAGTTTAAGGGGGCGCGGGCAGCCCCAGCATTTT.

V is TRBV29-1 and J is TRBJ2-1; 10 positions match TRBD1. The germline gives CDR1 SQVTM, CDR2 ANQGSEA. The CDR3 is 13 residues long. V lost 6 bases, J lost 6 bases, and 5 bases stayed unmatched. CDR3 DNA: TGCAGCGTCGACAGGGGGCGCGCCAATGAGCAGTTCTTC. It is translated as CSVDRGRANEQFF.

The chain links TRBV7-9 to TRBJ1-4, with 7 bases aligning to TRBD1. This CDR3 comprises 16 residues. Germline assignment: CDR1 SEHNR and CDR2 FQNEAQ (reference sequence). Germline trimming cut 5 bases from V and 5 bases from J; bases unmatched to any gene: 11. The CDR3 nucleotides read TGTGCCAGCAGCCCAGAAGGGACAGCACCAAATGAAAAACTGTTTTTT. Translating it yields CASSPEGTAPNEKLFF. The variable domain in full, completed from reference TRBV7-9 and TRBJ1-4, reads DTGVSQNPRHKITKRGQNVTFRCDPISEHNRLYWYRQTLGQGPEFLTYFQNEAQLEKSRLLSDRFSAERPKGSFSTLEIQRTEQGDSAMYLCASSPEGTAPNEKLFFGSGTQLSVL.

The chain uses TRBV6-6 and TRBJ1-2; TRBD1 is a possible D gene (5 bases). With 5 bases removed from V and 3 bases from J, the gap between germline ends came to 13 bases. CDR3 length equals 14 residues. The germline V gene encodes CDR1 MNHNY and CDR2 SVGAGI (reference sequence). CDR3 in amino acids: CASSRDFGDYGYTF. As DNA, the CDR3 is TGTGCCAGCAGTAGGGACTTTGGAGACTATGGCTACACCTTC.

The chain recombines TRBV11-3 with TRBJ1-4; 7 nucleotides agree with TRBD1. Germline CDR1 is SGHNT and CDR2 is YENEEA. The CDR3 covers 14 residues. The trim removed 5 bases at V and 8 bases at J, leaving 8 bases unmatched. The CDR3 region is CASSQGVGVEKLFF. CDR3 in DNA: TGTGCCAGCAGCCAGGGGGTCGGTGTGGAAAAACTGTTTTTT.

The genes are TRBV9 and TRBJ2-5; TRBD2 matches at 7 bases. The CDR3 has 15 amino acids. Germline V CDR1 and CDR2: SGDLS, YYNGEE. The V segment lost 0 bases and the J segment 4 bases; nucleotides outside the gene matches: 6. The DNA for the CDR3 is TGTGCCAGCAGCGTAGGGGAGGGAGGGCGAGAGACCCAGTACTTC. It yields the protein CASSVGEGGRETQYF.

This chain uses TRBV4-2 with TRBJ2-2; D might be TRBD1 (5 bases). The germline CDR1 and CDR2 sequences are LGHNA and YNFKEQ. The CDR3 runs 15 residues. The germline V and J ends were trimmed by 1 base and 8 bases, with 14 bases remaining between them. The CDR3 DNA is TGTGCCAGCAGCCAAGGGCAGGGCTCAATGGGGGAGCTGTTTTTT. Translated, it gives CASSQGQGSMGELFF.

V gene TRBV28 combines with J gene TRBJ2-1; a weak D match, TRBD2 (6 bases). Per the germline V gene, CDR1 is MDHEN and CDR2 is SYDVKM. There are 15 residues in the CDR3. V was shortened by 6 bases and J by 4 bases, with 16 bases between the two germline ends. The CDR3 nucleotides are TGTGCCAGCAGCCCGATATATGGGGGGTACAATGAGCAGTTCTTC. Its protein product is CASSPIYGGYNEQFF.

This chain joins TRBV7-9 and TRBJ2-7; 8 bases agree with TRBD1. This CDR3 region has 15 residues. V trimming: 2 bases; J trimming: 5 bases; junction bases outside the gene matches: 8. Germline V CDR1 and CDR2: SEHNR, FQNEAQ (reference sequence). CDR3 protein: CASSLIGQGSNEQYF. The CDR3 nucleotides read TGTGCCAGCAGCTTAATAGGACAGGGCAGCAACGAGCAGTACTTC.

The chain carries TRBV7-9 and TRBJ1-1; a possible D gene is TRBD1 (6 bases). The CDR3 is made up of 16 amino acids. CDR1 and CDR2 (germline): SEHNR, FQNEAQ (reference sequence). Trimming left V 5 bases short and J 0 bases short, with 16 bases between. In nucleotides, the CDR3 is TGTGCCAGCAGCCAACCCCCGGACAGTTTGAACACTGAAGCTTTCTTT. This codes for CASSQPPDSLNTEAFF.

CDR3 in DNA: TGTGCCAGCGCGTCGAACACTGAAGCTTTCTTT. It yields the protein CASASNTEAFF. The V and J genes are TRBV2 and TRBJ1-1; D remains ambiguous. CDR1 and CDR2 (germline): SNHLY, FYNNEI. The CDR3 runs 11 residues. V was trimmed by 8 bases and J by 1 base, leaving 5 bases between them.

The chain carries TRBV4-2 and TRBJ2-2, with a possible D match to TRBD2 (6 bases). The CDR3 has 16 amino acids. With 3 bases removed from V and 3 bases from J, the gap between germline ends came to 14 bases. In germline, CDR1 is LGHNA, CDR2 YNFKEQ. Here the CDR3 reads CASSQTRDSYTGELFF. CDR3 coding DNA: TGTGCCAGCAGCCAGACCCGGGACTCTTACACCGGGGAGCTGTTTTTT.

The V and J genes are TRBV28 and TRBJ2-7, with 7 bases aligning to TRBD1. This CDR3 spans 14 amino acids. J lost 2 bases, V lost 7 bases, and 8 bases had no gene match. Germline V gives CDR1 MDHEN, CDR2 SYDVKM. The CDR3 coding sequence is TGTGCCAGCATGAAGAGGGGGCGGGCCTACGAGCAGTACTTC. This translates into CASMKRGRAYEQYF.

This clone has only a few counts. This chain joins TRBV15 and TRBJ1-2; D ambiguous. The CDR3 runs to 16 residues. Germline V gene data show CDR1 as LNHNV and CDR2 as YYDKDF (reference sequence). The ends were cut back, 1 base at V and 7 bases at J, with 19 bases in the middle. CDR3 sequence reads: CATSRGGVEGRGGYTF. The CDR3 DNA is TGTGCCACCAGCAGAGGGGGAGTGGAAGGGCGGGGTGGCTACACCTTC.

The CDR3 DNA sequence: TGTGCCAGCAGATTGGGGACAGGTATCTACGAGCAGTACTTC. Translated, it gives CASRLGTGIYEQYF. The genes are TRBV6-5 and TRBJ2-7; 8 nucleotides line up with TRBD1. Trimming at V came to 6 bases and at J to 3 bases, leaving 7 bases not matched to a gene. Germline V gene lookup returns CDR1 MNHEY and CDR2 SVGAGI. The CDR3 sequence is 14 residues long.

The CDR3 region is CASNGGRAETQYF. The CDR3 nucleotides read TGTGCCAGCAACGGCGGGAGGGCTGAGACCCAGTACTTC. J is TRBJ2-5 and V is TRBV28; TRBD2 matches 9 bases. The germline CDR1 and CDR2 sequences are MDHEN and SYDVKM. This CDR3 region has 13 residues. The V gene end was trimmed by 7 bases and the J gene end by 5 bases; junction bases not matched to a gene: 5.

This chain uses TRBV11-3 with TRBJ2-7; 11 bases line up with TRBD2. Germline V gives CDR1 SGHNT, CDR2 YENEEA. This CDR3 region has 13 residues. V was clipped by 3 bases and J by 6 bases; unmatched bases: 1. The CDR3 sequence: CASSFGLAGEQYF. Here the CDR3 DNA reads TGTGCCAGCAGCTTCGGACTAGCGGGCGAGCAGTACTTC.

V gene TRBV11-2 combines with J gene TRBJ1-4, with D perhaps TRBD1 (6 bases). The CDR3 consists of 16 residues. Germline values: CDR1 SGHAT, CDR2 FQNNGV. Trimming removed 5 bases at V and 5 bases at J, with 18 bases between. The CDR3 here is CASSGRWGGWNEKLFF. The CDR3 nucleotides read TGTGCCAGCAGCGGCCGGTGGGGGGGCTGGAATGAAAAACTGTTTTTT.

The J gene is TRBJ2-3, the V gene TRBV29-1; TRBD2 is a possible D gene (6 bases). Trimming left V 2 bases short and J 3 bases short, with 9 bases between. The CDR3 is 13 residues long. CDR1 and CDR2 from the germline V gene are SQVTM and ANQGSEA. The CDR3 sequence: CSVEPGGTDTQYF. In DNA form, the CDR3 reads TGCAGCGTTGAACCTGGGGGGACAGATACGCAGTATTTT.

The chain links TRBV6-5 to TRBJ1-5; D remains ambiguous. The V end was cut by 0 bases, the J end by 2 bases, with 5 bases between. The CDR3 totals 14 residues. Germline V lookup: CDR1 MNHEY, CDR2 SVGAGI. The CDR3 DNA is TGTGCCAGCAGTTACTCGAGGGGCAATCAGCCCCAGCATTTT. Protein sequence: CASSYSRGNQPQHF.

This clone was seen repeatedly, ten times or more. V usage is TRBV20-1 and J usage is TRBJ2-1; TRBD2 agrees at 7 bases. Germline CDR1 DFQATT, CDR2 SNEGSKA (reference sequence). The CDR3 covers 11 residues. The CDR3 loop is CSVRGVNEQFF. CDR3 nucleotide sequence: TGCAGCGTCCGGGGGGTCAATGAGCAGTTCTTC.

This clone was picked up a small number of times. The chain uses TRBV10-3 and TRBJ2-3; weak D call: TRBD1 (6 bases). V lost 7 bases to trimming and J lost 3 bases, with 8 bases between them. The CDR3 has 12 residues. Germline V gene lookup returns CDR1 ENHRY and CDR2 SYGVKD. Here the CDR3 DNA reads TGTGCCATCACCACAGGGACAGATACGCAGTATTTT. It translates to CAITTGTDTQYF.

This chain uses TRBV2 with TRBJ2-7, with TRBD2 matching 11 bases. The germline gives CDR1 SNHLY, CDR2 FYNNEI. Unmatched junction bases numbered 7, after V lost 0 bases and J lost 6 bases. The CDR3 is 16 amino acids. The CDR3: CASSEALGLAGGEQYF. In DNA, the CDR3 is TGTGCCAGCAGTGAAGCGCTTGGGCTAGCGGGAGGCGAGCAGTACTTC.